What follows are 14 T cell receptor beta chains derived from one specimen sequenced in a study of cytomegalovirus exposure and HLA in healthy donors. 60 Vbeta and 13 Jbeta primers were used in PCR. Data came from immunoSEQ multiplex PCR; TCRdb stores just in-frame clones and leaves some out. Counted here are around 170,000 clones, over 70% occurring once; the ten biggest clones make up around 1.4%. Sequencing was performed on PBMCs. Receptor source: a woman younger than 35 in good health and CMV-seronegative.

The chain has TRBV19 and TRBJ1-5; D unclear. The V gene lost 3 bases and the J gene lost 7 bases, with 13 bases spanning the gap. The CDR3 covers 14 residues. CDR1 and CDR2 from the germline V gene are LNHDA and SQIVND (reference sequence). The CDR3 bases are TGTGCCAGTAGTATTAGGCGGGGTGGGCAGCCCCAGCATTTT. Translating it yields CASSIRRGGQPQHF.

V usage is TRBV7-2 and J usage is TRBJ1-2; TRBD1 is a possible D gene (6 bases). Germline V CDR1 and CDR2: SGHTA, FQGNSA. V was clipped by 5 bases and J by 6 bases, with 13 bases between them. This CDR3 is 13 amino acids long. CDR3 in DNA: TGTGCCAGCAGCCCCCCAGGGGTCCATGGCTACACCTTC. This sequence encodes CASSPPGVHGYTF.

V usage is TRBV19 and J usage is TRBJ2-5; 11 nucleotides line up with TRBD1. Trimming at V came to 8 bases and at J to 5 bases, leaving 7 bases not matched to a gene. The CDR3 runs 14 residues. The germline V gene encodes CDR1 LNHDA and CDR2 SQIVND (reference sequence). The CDR3 protein is CASRTGGAGETQYF. The CDR3 nucleotides are TGTGCCAGTCGGACAGGGGGCGCGGGGGAGACCCAGTACTTC.

The gene calls are TRBV10-1 and TRBJ2-7; 11 bases fit TRBD1. Germline V gives CDR1 WNHNN, CDR2 SYGVQD (reference sequence). This CDR3 comprises 16 residues. After removal of 5 bases from V and 0 bases from J, the junction contained 6 bases not matched to a gene. CDR3 DNA: TGCGCCAGCAGTTACCCCGGGACAGGGGGCTCCTACGAGCAGTACTTC. Its protein is CASSYPGTGGSYEQYF.

This clone was counted a few times. The chain joins TRBV7-6 to TRBJ2-1, with D possibly being TRBD1 (5 bases). The CDR3 sequence is 14 residues long. Between the trimmed V and J ends, which lost 5 bases and 1 base, there was a span of 9 bases. Germline V gives CDR1 SGHVS, CDR2 FNYEAQ. The CDR3 sequence: CASSADSSYNEQFF. The DNA of the CDR3 is TGTGCCAGCAGCGCCGACAGTTCCTACAATGAGCAGTTCTTC.

Here the CDR3 reads CAISESGGYGYTF. For the CDR3, the DNA is TGTGCCATCAGTGAGTCGGGGGGATATGGCTACACCTTC. The chain recombines TRBV10-3 with TRBJ1-2; possibly TRBD1 for D (5 bases). The CDR3 totals 13 residues. Germline lookup yields CDR1 ENHRY and CDR2 SYGVKD. V was trimmed by 0 bases and J by 5 bases, leaving 7 bases between them.

This chain links TRBV11-2 with TRBJ1-2; TRBD1 aligns across 9 bases. The CDR3 extends over 15 amino acids. Germline V gene lookup returns CDR1 SGHAT and CDR2 FQNNGV. V was clipped by 4 bases and J by 8 bases; unmatched bases: 11. CDR3 sequence: CASSSNRGREGGYTF. The CDR3 nucleotides are TGTGCCAGCAGCTCCAACAGGGGGCGGGAAGGCGGCTACACCTTC.

V usage is TRBV4-1 and J usage is TRBJ2-3; TRBD2 agrees at 10 bases. The V gene end was trimmed by 8 bases and the J gene end by 1 base; junction bases not matched to a gene: 6. CDR3 size: 15 residues. Germline CDR1 and CDR2: MGHRA and YSYEKL. As DNA, the CDR3 is TGCGCCAGCGCCCCCGGGACTAGCGGCACAGATACGCAGTATTTT. Translating gives CASAPGTSGTDTQYF.

The table lists this clone with a few counts. The CDR3: CASSPKRGRNYGYTF. CDR3 in DNA: TGTGCCAGCAGTCCCAAAAGGGGGCGTAACTATGGCTACACCTTC. The chain recombines TRBV6-5 with TRBJ1-2, with 7 bases aligning to TRBD1. Germline V gives CDR1 MNHEY, CDR2 SVGAGI. The CDR3 runs to 15 residues. V shed 5 bases, J shed 1 base, and the junction held 7 bases outside the gene matches.

This clone was recorded only once. The chain combines TRBV6-5 with TRBJ1-1, with D unclear. Germline-derived CDR1 and CDR2 are MNHEY and SVGAGI. Trimming removed 0 bases from V and 1 base from J, with 9 bases in between. This CDR3 comprises 15 residues. The CDR3 loop is CASSYSVGGNTEAFF. The CDR3 nucleotides are TGTGCCAGCAGTTACTCGGTGGGAGGGAACACTGAAGCTTTCTTT.

The chain links TRBV5-1 to TRBJ2-1; 14 bases agree with TRBD2. Per the germline V gene, CDR1 is SGHRS and CDR2 is YFSETQ. The CDR3 is made up of 16 amino acids. V shed 4 bases, J shed 7 bases, and the junction held 7 bases outside the gene matches. CDR3 sequence reads: CASSIRTSGGPNEQFF. The CDR3 nucleotides are TGCGCCAGCAGCATCCGGACTAGCGGGGGGCCTAATGAGCAGTTCTTC. The full variable domain, completed using reference TRBV5-1 and TRBJ2-1, is KAGVTQTPRYLIKTRGQQVTLSCSPISGHRSVSWYQQTPGQGLQFLFEYFSETQRNKGNFPGRFSGRQFSNSRSEMNVSTLELGDSALYLCASSIRTSGGPNEQFFGPGTRLTVL.

The V call is TRBV5-5, the J call TRBJ2-5, with D possibly being TRBD1 (5 bases). Germline CDR1 is SGHKS and CDR2 is YYEKEE (reference sequence). V lost 0 bases to trimming and J lost 6 bases, with 6 bases between them. The CDR3 loop spans 12 amino acids. CDR3 DNA sequence: TGTGCCAGCAGCTTGGCAGGGCAGACCCAGTACTTC. Encoded protein: CASSLAGQTQYF. Full variable domain (outside the CDR3, taken from reference TRBV5-5 and TRBJ2-5): DAGVTQSPTHLIKTRGQQVTLRCSPISGHKSVSWYQQVLGQGPQFIFQYYEKEERGRGNFPDRFSARQFPNYSSELNVNALLLGDSALYLCASSLAGQTQYFGPGTRLLVL.

This chain connects TRBV2 to TRBJ1-1; D is unresolved. The length of the CDR3 is 13 residues. V lost 6 bases and J lost 6, with 14 bases in between. Germline CDR1 reads SNHLY; CDR2 reads FYNNEI. The CDR3 DNA reads as TGTGCCAGCAGCCGGGGTTCCAGTTCTGAAGCTTTCTTT. Amino acids: CASSRGSSSEAFF.

This clone appeared once. The J gene is TRBJ2-3, the V gene TRBV5-1; D perhaps matches TRBD2 (5 bases). CDR3 length equals 13 residues. The germline gives CDR1 SGHRS, CDR2 YFSETQ. V shed 1 base and J shed 4 bases, with 7 bases lying between them. The CDR3 DNA reads as TGCGCCAGCAGCTTGAACGGGGCAGATACGCAGTATTTT. Protein sequence: CASSLNGADTQYF. Drawing the rest from reference TRBV5-1 and TRBJ2-3, the complete variable domain is KAGVTQTPRYLIKTRGQQVTLSCSPISGHRSVSWYQQTPGQGLQFLFEYFSETQRNKGNFPGRFSGRQFSNSRSEMNVSTLELGDSALYLCASSLNGADTQYFGPGTRLTVL.